The 24 T cell receptor beta chains below all came from one sample that was sequenced in a study of radiotherapy plus CTLA-4 blockade in lung cancer. Only in-frame clones appear in the TCRdb table, and some are missing; sequencing was by immunoSEQ multiplex PCR. Of 75,000 to 100,000 clones in the sample, 75% to 85% were seen once. Sample: peripheral blood, taken from a patient treated with radiotherapy plus ipilimumab. The receptors were gathered from a human donor with non-small cell lung cancer who had a partial response to radiotherapy plus ipilimumab.

The genes are TRBV5-5 and TRBJ2-1; 9 bases line up with TRBD1. The CDR3 runs 15 residues. Germline V gives CDR1 SGHKS, CDR2 YYEKEE (reference sequence). V was pared by 4 bases and J by 7 bases, with 9 bases of the junction left unmatched. Here the CDR3 reads CASSPGQGRVNEQFF. The CDR3, as DNA: TGTGCCAGCAGCCCCGGACAGGGGCGCGTGAATGAGCAGTTCTTC.

The chain carries TRBV27 and TRBJ1-5, with a tentative D call TRBD1 (6 bases). V gave up 3 bases and J gave up 5 bases, with 14 bases separating them. The germline V gene has CDR1 MNHEY and CDR2 SMNVEV (reference sequence). The CDR3 is made up of 15 amino acids. CDR3 DNA: TGTGCCAGCAGTTTGGGTTCAGGGGCAGATCAGCCCCAGCATTTT. Translating it yields CASSLGSGADQPQHF.

The V call is TRBV5-4, the J call TRBJ1-2; 7 nucleotides align to TRBD1. Germline V gene sequence: CDR1 SGHNT, CDR2 YYREEE (reference sequence). CDR3 length equals 15 residues. Trimming cost V 2 bases and J 3 bases; bases outside gene matches: 7. The CDR3 here is CASSLPRGGDYGYTF. Written as DNA, the CDR3 is TGTGCCAGCAGCTTACCTAGAGGGGGCGACTATGGCTACACCTTC.

For the CDR3, the DNA is TGCGCCAGCAGCGACCTAGCGGGAGGGCCTCGGGATGAGCAGTTCTTC. Translation gives CASSDLAGGPRDEQFF. The V gene is TRBV10-1, the J gene TRBJ2-1, with 12 bases aligning to TRBD2. CDR1 and CDR2 from the germline V gene are WNHNN and SYGVQD (reference sequence). V lost 6 bases and J lost 8; bases outside the gene matches: 11. The length of the CDR3 is 16 residues.

The V call is TRBV27, the J call TRBJ2-7; possible D gene TRBD1, 8 bases. V was shortened by 6 bases and J by 7 bases, with 22 bases between the two germline ends. The CDR3 consists of 15 residues. The germline CDR1 and CDR2 sequences are MNHEY and SMNVEV (reference sequence). The CDR3 region has the DNA TGTGCCAGCAGGAGGACAGGGACTACGGCGGGGGAGCAGTACTTC. Protein: CASRRTGTTAGEQYF.

This clone has only a few counts. This chain connects TRBV19 to TRBJ2-1, with TRBD2 identical over 13 bases. The ends lost 6 bases at V and 8 bases at J; junction bases unmatched: 7. The germline V gene has CDR1 LNHDA and CDR2 SQIVND (reference sequence). This CDR3 spans 15 amino acids. The CDR3 nucleotides read TGTGCCAGTAGAGGACTAGCGGGAGCAGTCCATGAGCAGTTCTTC. It yields the protein CASRGLAGAVHEQFF.

J is TRBJ2-3 and V is TRBV4-1, with a weak D call TRBD1 (6 bases). CDR1 is MGHRA and CDR2 is YSYEKL in the germline V gene. V was clipped by 0 bases and J by 5 bases, with 18 bases between them. The CDR3 extends over 17 amino acids. CDR3 sequence (DNA): TGCGCCAGCAGCCAAGACCCCCCCAACAGGGCGGGAGATACGCAGTATTTT. Translating gives CASSQDPPNRAGDTQYF.

This clone showed up just a few times. The chain uses TRBV5-1 and TRBJ2-2; a possible D gene is TRBD2 (6 bases). V lost 2 bases to trimming and J lost 5 bases, with 13 bases between them. Germline CDR1 SGHRS, CDR2 YFSETQ. The length of the CDR3 is 15 residues. The CDR3 DNA reads TGCGCCAGCAGCTTAGGCCTAGCGCAAACCGGGGAGCTGTTTTTT. Amino acids: CASSLGLAQTGELFF.

The chain recombines TRBV19 with TRBJ2-1, with D hard to call. Germline V gene sequence: CDR1 LNHDA, CDR2 SQIVND (reference sequence). Trimming cost V 3 bases and J 8 bases, with 20 bases left between them. The CDR3 has 16 residues. In DNA, the CDR3 is TGTGCCAGTAGTATCGGTCTACAGCCTTACACCGATGAGCAGTTCTTC. This translates into CASSIGLQPYTDEQFF.

The J gene is TRBJ2-3, the V gene TRBV7-6; maybe TRBD1 (5 bases). The germline gives CDR1 SGHVS, CDR2 FNYEAQ. Trimming removed 1 base from V and 0 bases from J, with 8 bases in between. This CDR3 has 15 residues. The DNA of the CDR3 is TGTGCCAGCAGCTTAGGACAGACAAGCACAGATACGCAGTATTTT. This codes for CASSLGQTSTDTQYF.

CDR3 residues: CASSLRVRGDTQYF. Written as DNA, the CDR3 is TGTGCCAGCAGTCTCCGGGTTAGGGGAGATACGCAGTATTTT. The chain carries TRBV28 and TRBJ2-3; possibly TRBD1 for D (5 bases). V was cut by 5 bases and J by 5 bases, with 14 bases left in between. CDR1 and CDR2 (germline): MDHEN, SYDVKM. This CDR3 has 14 residues. Combining the CDR3 with reference TRBV28 and TRBJ2-3 gives the whole variable domain DVKVTQSSRYLVKRTGEKVFLECVQDMDHENMFWYRQDPGLGLRLIYFSYDVKMKEKGDIPEGYSVSREKKERFSLILESASTNQTSMYLCASSLRVRGDTQYFGPGTRLTVL.

In this sample, this clone turned up a few times. This chain connects TRBV28 to TRBJ2-7; 10 nucleotides agree with TRBD1. Germline V gene lookup returns CDR1 MDHEN and CDR2 SYDVKM. V lost 4 bases and J lost 2; bases outside the gene matches: 8. This CDR3 comprises 16 residues. As DNA, the CDR3 is TGTGCCAGCAGTTCAACCGGGACAGGGGTCGCCTACGAGCAGTACTTC. As protein: CASSSTGTGVAYEQYF. The full variable domain, rest sourced from reference TRBV28 and TRBJ2-7, is DVKVTQSSRYLVKRTGEKVFLECVQDMDHENMFWYRQDPGLGLRLIYFSYDVKMKEKGDIPEGYSVSREKKERFSLILESASTNQTSMYLCASSSTGTGVAYEQYFGPGTRLTVT.

The rearrangement links TRBV5-1 to TRBJ1-4; 9 bases match TRBD1. This CDR3 region has 15 residues. Germline values: CDR1 SGHRS, CDR2 YFSETQ. Trimming cost V 3 bases and J 5 bases; bases outside gene matches: 5. The DNA of the CDR3 is TGCGCCAGCAGCTGGATGACAGGGGGAAATGAAAAACTGTTTTTT. Its protein is CASSWMTGGNEKLFF.

This clone is a singleton in its sample. The V call is TRBV5-1, the J call TRBJ2-7; the D gene is possibly TRBD2 (5 bases). CDR3 length: 14 residues. From germline, CDR1 is SGHRS and CDR2 YFSETQ. V shed 2 bases and J shed 0 bases, with 9 bases lying between them. The CDR3: CASSFRGSSYEQYF. The CDR3 coding sequence is TGCGCCAGCAGCTTCCGGGGAAGCTCCTACGAGCAGTACTTC.

CDR3 protein: CASKRDAEAFF. The DNA of the CDR3 is TGTGCCAGTAAGAGGGATGCTGAAGCTTTCTTT. This rearrangement joins TRBV19 to TRBJ1-1, with D unclear. V was cut by 7 bases and J by 6 bases, with 9 bases left in between. The CDR3 spans 11 residues. In germline, CDR1 is LNHDA, CDR2 SQIVND (reference sequence). Full variable domain (missing parts from reference TRBV19 and TRBJ1-1): DGGITQSPKYLFRKEGQNVTLSCEQNLNHDAMYWYRQDPGQGLRLIYYSQIVNDFQKGDIAEGYSVSREKKESFPLTVTSAQKNPTAFYLCASKRDAEAFFGQGTRLTVV.

On this clone: A read error may produce the germline difference seen at one junction end. V gene TRBV5-1 combines with J gene TRBJ2-5; 8 nucleotides align to TRBD2. There are 13 residues in the CDR3. Looked up from germline, CDR1 is SGHRS and CDR2 is YFSETQ. Here the CDR3 DNA reads TGTGCCAGCAGCTTGTCCGGGGGGGAGGCCCAGTACTTC. It translates to CASSLSGGEAQYF.

This clone was picked up one time. The chain recombines TRBV9 with TRBJ2-2, with no clear D. CDR3 length equals 15 residues. V was shortened by 0 bases and J by 0 bases, with 6 bases between the two germline ends. The germline CDR1 and CDR2 sequences are SGDLS and YYNGEE. The CDR3 loop reads CASSVGRANTGELFF. The CDR3 DNA is TGTGCCAGCAGCGTAGGACGGGCGAACACCGGGGAGCTGTTTTTT.

The chain links TRBV28 to TRBJ1-3; perhaps TRBD1 as D (6 bases). Trimming took 2 bases from V and 4 from J, leaving 12 bases between them. CDR1 and CDR2 from the germline V gene are MDHEN and SYDVKM. The CDR3 extends over 15 amino acids. DNA for the CDR3: TGTGCCAGCAGTTTACAGGGGAGTGGGGGAAACACCATATATTTT. It yields the protein CASSLQGSGGNTIYF.

This chain links TRBV7-8 with TRBJ2-1; 12 positions match TRBD2. CDR3 length: 14 amino acids. Germline V gives CDR1 SGHVS, CDR2 FQNEAQ. V lost 5 bases to trimming and J lost 8 bases; unmatched junction nucleotides: 4. The CDR3, as DNA: TGTGCCAGCAGCCGGACTAGCGGGGAGGATGAGCAGTTCTTC. Translated, it gives CASSRTSGEDEQFF.

This clone was detected only once. The chain is built from TRBV15 and TRBJ2-3; a weak D match, TRBD1 (6 bases). The CDR3 extends over 17 amino acids. Germline lookup yields CDR1 LNHNV and CDR2 YYDKDF (reference sequence). V was pared by 0 bases and J by 0 bases, with 13 bases between. In DNA form, the CDR3 reads TGTGCCACCAGCAGAGATCGTTCAGGGGCGAGCACAGATACGCAGTATTTT. Its protein product is CATSRDRSGASTDTQYF.

This chain joins TRBV19 and TRBJ1-4; no clear D gene. Germline V lookup: CDR1 LNHDA, CDR2 SQIVND (reference sequence). The CDR3 is 12 amino acids. V was cut by 1 base and J by 11 bases, with 8 bases left in between. CDR3 DNA sequence: TGTGCCAGTAGTATAGTCCCCGGTAAACTGTTTTTT. It codes for CASSIVPGKLFF.

Only one count was recorded for this clone. V and J are TRBV19 and TRBJ2-1, with 7 bases aligning to TRBD1. Germline V CDR1 and CDR2: LNHDA, SQIVND (reference sequence). The CDR3 extends over 18 amino acids. Germline trimming cut 3 bases from V and 0 bases from J; bases unmatched to any gene: 11. CDR3 bases: TGTGCCAGTAGTATCCGACAGGGTGGGTTGGGCTCCTACAATGAGCAGTTCTTC. Residues: CASSIRQGGLGSYNEQFF.

The chain is built from TRBV9 and TRBJ2-7, with TRBD2 identical over 7 bases. The trim removed 3 bases at V and 10 bases at J, leaving 10 bases unmatched. Germline loops: CDR1 SGDLS, CDR2 YYNGEE. The CDR3 length is 13 residues. CDR3 coding DNA: TGTGCCAGCAGCGCCGAGGGAGGGACCGATCAGTACTTC. Translation gives CASSAEGGTDQYF.

The rearrangement uses TRBV9 and TRBJ2-1; 15 bases line up with TRBD2. CDR1 is SGDLS and CDR2 is YYNGEE in the germline V gene. Trimming removed 4 bases from V and 5 bases from J; junction bases left unmatched: 4. The CDR3 covers 16 residues. The CDR3: CASSPGLAGGHNEQFF. The DNA of the CDR3 is TGTGCCAGCAGCCCGGGACTAGCGGGAGGACACAATGAGCAGTTCTTC. Based on the CDR3 plus reference TRBV9 and TRBJ2-1, the full variable domain is DSGVTQTPKHLITATGQRVTLRCSPRSGDLSVYWYQQSLDQGLQFLIQYYNGEERAKGNILERFSAQQFPDLHSELNLSSLELGDSALYFCASSPGLAGGHNEQFFGPGTRLTVL.